This entry features one TCR beta chain sequence. What it binds is unknown. TCRdb used MiXCR to reprocess the reads, holding one entry per CDR3 protein. The sample has approximately 990,000 distinct CDR3 sequences, roughly 31% seen once. This entry is derived from a study of T cell repertoires in cytomegalovirus infection. CDR1 is LGHDT, CDR2 YNNKEL, per germline (reference sequence). The CDR3 has 16 amino acids. The trim removed 4 bases at V and 3 bases at J, leaving 8 bases unmatched. The clonotype was recovered from a human donor in good health (CMV status not recorded). Some clones in this sample may be carry-over from other donors' samples. V is TRBV3-1 and J is TRBJ2-2, with 7 bases fitting TRBD1. The specimen was cultured CD8+ T cells from PBMCs, collected from culture after CMV antigen stimulation. Here the CDR3 reads CASSPRQGPYTGELFF. The CDR3 DNA follows: TGTGCCAGCAGCCCGAGACAGGGCCCCTACACCGGGGAGCTGTTTTTT.